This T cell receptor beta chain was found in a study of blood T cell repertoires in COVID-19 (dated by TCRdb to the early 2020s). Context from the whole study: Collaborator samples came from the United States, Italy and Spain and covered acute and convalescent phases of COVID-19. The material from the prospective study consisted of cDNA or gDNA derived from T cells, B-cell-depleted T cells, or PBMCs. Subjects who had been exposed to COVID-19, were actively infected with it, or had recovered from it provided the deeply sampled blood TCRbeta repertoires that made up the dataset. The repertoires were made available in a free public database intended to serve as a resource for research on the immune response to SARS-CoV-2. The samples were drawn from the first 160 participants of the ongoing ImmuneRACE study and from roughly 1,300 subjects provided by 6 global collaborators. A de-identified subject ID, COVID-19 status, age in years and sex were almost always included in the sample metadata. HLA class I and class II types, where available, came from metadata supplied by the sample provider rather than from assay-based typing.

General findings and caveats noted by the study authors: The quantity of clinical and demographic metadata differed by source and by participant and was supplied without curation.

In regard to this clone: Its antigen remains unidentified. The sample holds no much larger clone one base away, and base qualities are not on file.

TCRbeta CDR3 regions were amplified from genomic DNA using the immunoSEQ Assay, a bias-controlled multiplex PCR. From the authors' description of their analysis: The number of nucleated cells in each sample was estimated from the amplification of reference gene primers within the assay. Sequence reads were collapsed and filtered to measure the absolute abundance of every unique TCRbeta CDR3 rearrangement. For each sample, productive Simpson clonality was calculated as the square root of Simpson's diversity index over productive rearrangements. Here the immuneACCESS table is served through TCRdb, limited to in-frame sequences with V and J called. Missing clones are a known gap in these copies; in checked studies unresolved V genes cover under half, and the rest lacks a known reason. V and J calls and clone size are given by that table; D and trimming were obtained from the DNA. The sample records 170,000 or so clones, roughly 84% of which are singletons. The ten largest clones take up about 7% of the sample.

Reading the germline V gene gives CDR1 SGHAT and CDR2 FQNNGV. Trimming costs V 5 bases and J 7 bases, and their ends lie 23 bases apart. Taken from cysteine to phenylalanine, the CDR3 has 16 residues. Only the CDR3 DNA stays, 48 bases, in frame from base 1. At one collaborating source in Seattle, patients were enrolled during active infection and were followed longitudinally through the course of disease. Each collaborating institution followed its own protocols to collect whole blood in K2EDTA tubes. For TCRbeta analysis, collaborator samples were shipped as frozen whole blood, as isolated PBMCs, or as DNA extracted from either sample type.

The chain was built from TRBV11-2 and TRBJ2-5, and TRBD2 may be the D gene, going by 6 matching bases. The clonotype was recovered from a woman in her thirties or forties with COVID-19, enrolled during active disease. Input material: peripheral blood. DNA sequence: TGTGCCAGCAGCCTGGGGCGCAGGTCGGAGGGTAGGACCCAGTACTTC. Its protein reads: CASSLGRRSEGRTQYF.